This T cell receptor beta chain emerged from a study of T cell responses to AZD1222 COVID-19 vaccine (dated by TCRdb to 2020 to 2022). Regarding the study in general: TCR sequencing was performed for about 240 trial participants, of whom roughly 200 were given two doses of AZD1222 and some 25 were given two doses of MenACWY control vaccine. Trial participants were enrolled into age subgroups of 18-55, 56-69 and 70-plus years, which contained roughly 150, 30 and 60 TCR-sequenced participants, respectively. Broader findings and caveats from the paper: A significant rise in spike-specific TCR breadth and depth was observed after two AZD1222 doses relative to day 0 and relative to MenACWY recipients. Participants were mostly white British and included more females than males, and it was suggested by the authors that clonal diversity may have been underestimated. In the small 56-69-year group, the increase in depth fell short of significance, most likely because of low power. The whole spike protein was spanned by vaccine-associated CD4 TCRs, and dominant responses were seen in regions 160-218 and 743-854. Conclusions about previously exposed vaccinees are limited, since just a handful of AZD1222 recipients were seropositive for SARS-CoV-2 at baseline. Because no samples from the day 14 peak response were available, repertoires could be characterized only after the peak T cell response. Nearly half of unique spike-specific TCRs reportedly recognized epitopes outside regions mutated in the B.1.351 and B.1.1.7 variants.

The CDR3 regions of human TCRbeta chains were analyzed by immunosequencing. As for how the authors treated the data: TCRs in the repertoires were matched against a reference library of SARS-CoV-2-specific TCRs that had been generated with the MIRA antigen-specificity platform. Breadth was defined as the fraction of unique TCRs that were SARS-CoV-2-associated. Depth was defined as the fraction of total T cells that were SARS-CoV-2-associated. Using the MIRA data, every spike-specific TCR was mapped to the spike region that the TCR reacted to and assigned to either a CD4 or a CD8 class. Log10-transformed breadth and depth values were compared by one-way ANOVA with Sidak's multiple comparisons tests. The table was pulled from immuneACCESS by TCRdb, which kept in-frame rearrangements only. Such tables lose some clones; where checked, under half of the loss comes from unresolved V genes, and the rest has no known cause. From that table come the V and J calls and clone size; the DNA was used to work out D and trimming. Counted in this sample were 100,000 to 150,000 clones; approximately 82% of them appeared once. Together, the top ten hold roughly a quarter of the sample.

Taken with the paper, the label for time point translates to: about 28 days (+/-7) after the second vaccine dose. AZD1222 recipients whose second dose came at about 4 weeks and those whose second dose came at about 12 weeks were combined into one group, since spike-specific TCR depth and breadth did not differ between the two schedules. Samples from vaccinated people were obtained from the UK trials COV001 and COV002, which included a single-blind randomized controlled phase 2/3 trial of AZD1222 (ChAdOx1 nCoV-19) in healthy adults. For TCRbeta chain sequencing, PBMC samples were collected from trial participants at day 0 and at day 28 after the second dose. Sequences SGHTA (CDR1) and FQGNSA (CDR2) are obtained from the germline V gene. The CDR3 spans 11 residues, from the cysteine through the phenylalanine. Left in the record is the CDR3 DNA by itself, 33 bases read in frame from the first base. Between the V and J ends, shortened by 0 bases and 5 bases respectively, the junction contains 0 bases.

Details on this clone: Its antigen remains unidentified. No base quality information exists; no much larger clone differs at one position.

The chain is assembled from TRBV7-2 and TRBJ2-3; there is no confident call for the D gene. The material sequenced was peripheral blood, taken 28 days after the second AZD1222 dose. This TCR came from an adult who received the AZD1222 COVID-19 vaccine. CDR3 region: CASSLADTQYF. Here is the DNA: TGTGCCAGCAGCTTAGCAGATACGCAGTATTTT.